Following are 2 T cell receptor beta chains from one sample sequenced in a study of human CD8 memory T cell subsets. Investigators built TCR beta libraries using UMI-labeled 5' RACE. TCRdb re-called the 5' RACE reads; every CDR3 protein appears as one record, without DNA. With about 4,900 distinct CDR3 sequences in the sample, the ten largest clones hold under 30%. Sequenced input: CD8+ T cells from PBMCs. These TCRs come from a human donor in good health.

The rearrangement links TRBV20-1 to TRBJ2-5; lacking DNA, the TRBD2 call made by TCRdb goes unchecked. The CDR3 extends over 14 amino acids. The V gene's germline CDR1 is DFQATT and CDR2 SNEGSKA (reference sequence). CDR3 sequence reads: CSARSGGAYETQYF.

The CDR3 is CASSGSDNEQFF. This sequence joins TRBV12-2 and TRBJ2-1; TCRdb's D call of TRBD1 is untestable without DNA. TRBV12-2 is an annotated pseudogene. CDR3 length equals 12 residues.